This is a list of T cell receptor beta chains from one sample in a study of T cell responses to AZD1222 COVID-19 vaccine. Clones were read by immunoSEQ multiplex PCR, and TCRdb kept only the in-frame ones, dropping some. The data show some 130,000 clones, roughly 90% seen once. The material was peripheral blood, obtained on day 0 of AZD1222 vaccination. The receptors come from an adult in good health. CDR3s include the opening cysteine and the closing phenylalanine or tryptophan. A D gene is named only where the DNA matches it firmly. Clone size is given for some rows only: seen once, a few or many times, or a class if the clone is expanded.

D gene	clone size	V gene	CDR3 length	J gene	CDR3 DNA	CDR3 protein
.	.	TRBV30	14	TRBJ1-2	TGTGCCTGGAATTGGGGCGACCCTAGCAGGGGCTACACCTTC	CAWNWGDPSRGYTF
.	.	TRBV7-2	13	TRBJ1-1	TGTGCCAGCAGCTTTAACAGGGACACTGAAGCTTTCTTT	CASSFNRDTEAFF
.	.	TRBV14	12	TRBJ2-7	TGTGCCAGCAGCCAAGAACTCTACGAGCAGTACTTC	CASSQELYEQYF
TRBD2	.	TRBV24-1	16	TRBJ2-1	TGTGCCACCAGTGATGTAGCGGGAGACGTTACAGATGAGCAGTTCTTC	CATSDVAGDVTDEQFF
.	.	TRBV7-9	15	TRBJ2-7	TGTGCCAGCAGCTTAGACAGGGCCCTCCTGAACGAGCAGTACTTC	CASSLDRALLNEQYF
TRBD2	.	TRBV5-4	14	TRBJ2-1	TGTGCCAGCAGCTTTAGCGGGTCCTACAATGAGCAGTTCTTC	CASSFSGSYNEQFF
TRBD1	.	TRBV11-1	15	TRBJ1-1	TGTGCCAGCACCACTAGGACAGGGAAGAACACTGAAGCTTTCTTT	CASTTRTGKNTEAFF
.	.	TRBV6-2/TRBV6-3	13	TRBJ1-6	TGTGCCAGCAGCAGGGGCGAGAATTCACCCCTCCACTTT	CASSRGENSPLHF
.	.	TRBV7-8	14	TRBJ1-1	TGTGCCAGCAGCTTCCGGGCCATGAACACTGAAGCTTTCTTT	CASSFRAMNTEAFF
.	.	TRBV6-5	14	TRBJ2-1	TGTGCCAGCTTTGAGGGGGGGCTGGGTGTGGAGCAGTTCTTC	CASFEGGLGVEQFF
TRBD1	.	TRBV27	15	TRBJ2-5	TGTGCCAGCAGTTTATCTGGGACAGGGGTCAAGACCCAGTACTTC	CASSLSGTGVKTQYF
TRBD1	.	TRBV25-1	12	TRBJ2-7	TGTGCCAGCAGTTGGACAGGGATCGAGCAGTACTTC	CASSWTGIEQYF
.	.	TRBV30	16	TRBJ1-2	TGTGCCTGGAGTGCGATTCAGGGGAACCGGAGGGTGGGCTACACCTTC	CAWSAIQGNRRVGYTF
.	.	TRBV7-9	12	TRBJ2-1	TGTGCCAGCAGCTTAGACCCCTTTGAGGAGTTCTTC	CASSLDPFEEFF
.	few	TRBV12-5	16	TRBJ1-6	TGTGCTAGTGTCCCAGGGGCCCGGTCCTATAATTCACCCCTCCACTTT	CASVPGARSYNSPLHF
TRBD1	.	TRBV7-2	15	TRBJ1-6	TGTGCCAGCAGCCCGCCCGGACAGGGTAATTCACCCCTCCACTTT	CASSPPGQGNSPLHF
.	.	TRBV7-9	15	TRBJ1-1	TGTGCCAGCAGCTTAGTACAGACTATGAACACTGAAGCTTTCTTT	CASSLVQTMNTEAFF
.	once	TRBV27	14	TRBJ1-2	TGTGCCAGCAGTTCCCAAGACAGCCTCTATGGCTACACCTTC	CASSSQDSLYGYTF
.	.	TRBV5-8	15	TRBJ1-4	TGTGCCAGCAGCGGCATCGAGAGGGGAGCTGAAAAACTGTTTTTT	CASSGIERGAEKLFF
.	.	TRBV4-3	15	TRBJ2-6	TGCGCCAGCAGCCCAGGGAGTTCTGGGGCCAACGTCCTGACTTTC	CASSPGSSGANVLTF
.	.	TRBV20-1	13	TRBJ2-5	TGCAGTGCTAGTTCGGGACATCAAGAGACCCAGTACTTC	CSASSGHQETQYF
TRBD1	.	TRBV6-4	16	TRBJ1-1	TGTGCCAGCAGGGACAATTTGAAACAGGGGACCCCTGAAGCTTTCTTT	CASRDNLKQGTPEAFF
.	.	TRBV12-3/TRBV12-4	12	TRBJ1-1	TGTGCCAGCAGTTTAGTCCAGGTGGGCGCTTTCTTT	CASSLVQVGAFF
TRBD1	.	TRBV27	14	TRBJ1-2	TGTGCCAGCAGTTCACCGACAGGGGCCTATGGCTACACCTTC	CASSSPTGAYGYTF
TRBD1	.	TRBV13	13	TRBJ2-7	TGTGCCAGCAGCCGGGACAGGCGGAACGAGCAGTACTTC	CASSRDRRNEQYF
.	.	TRBV20-1	17	TRBJ2-1	TGCAGTGCTAGTTATTTTGCGGACTATCCATCCTACAATGAGCAGTTCTTC	CSASYFADYPSYNEQFF
TRBD2	.	TRBV3-1/TRBV3-2	16	TRBJ2-2	TGTGCCAGCAGCCAAGGGGCCGGACTAGCGGTCGGGGAGCTGTTTTTT	CASSQGAGLAVGELFF
.	.	TRBV18	15	TRBJ1-5	TGTGCCAGCTCACCACCGACCGGGGGTAATCAACCCCAGCATTTT	CASSPPTGGNQPQHF
.	.	TRBV28	14	TRBJ1-5	TGTGCCAGCAGTTTAATGGGGGGCAATCAGCCCCAGCATTTT	CASSLMGGNQPQHF
.	.	TRBV4-3	16	TRBJ1-1	TGCGCCAGCAGCCAAGCGGGCGCTCTGAGAGACACTGAAGCTTTCTTT	CASSQAGALRDTEAFF
TRBD1	.	TRBV27	13	TRBJ2-7	TGTGCCAGCAGTTTTACAGGGGAATACGAGCAGTACTTC	CASSFTGEYEQYF
.	.	TRBV15	15	TRBJ1-2	TGTGCCACCAGCGTGCCTTACGACAGACCCTATGGCTACACCTTC	CATSVPYDRPYGYTF